This T cell receptor (beta chain) was documented in a study of radiation and T cells in renal cell carcinoma. For the study at large: Nephrectomy followed 15 Gy stereotactic body radiation by 4 weeks.

The protocol was immunoSEQ multiplex PCR, while the TCRdb copy is restricted to in-frame clones and leaves out a portion. The sample yields some 120,000 clones, 81% seen once. The sample's time point: blood 2 weeks post-SBRT. Regarding treatment: 15 Gy SBRT to primary tumor, nephrectomy 4 weeks later. The patient's renal cell carcinoma had clear cell pathology. About this clone itself: The target antigen is unknown.

The CDR3 extends over 12 amino acids. Per the germline V gene, CDR1 is SGDLS and CDR2 is YYNGEE. V shed 4 bases and J shed 9 bases, with 11 bases lying between them. Broader study findings: Baseline intratumoral clonotype presence is unknown without pretreatment biopsies. From baseline, blood top tumor clonotypes peaked at 2 weeks post-radiation.

V usage is TRBV9 and J usage is TRBJ2-1; possibly TRBD2 for D (6 bases). This receptor was identified in a man aged 50 or older with renal cell carcinoma. The sample here was blood, taken from a patient whose treatment included radiotherapy and nephrectomy. Written as DNA, the CDR3 is TGTGCCAGCAGCCCATCGGGAGCTGAGCAGTTCTTC. Its protein product is CASSPSGAEQFF. The entire variable domain, with the rest obtained from reference TRBV9 and TRBJ2-1, is as follows: DSGVTQTPKHLITATGQRVTLRCSPRSGDLSVYWYQQSLDQGLQFLIQYYNGEERAKGNILERFSAQQFPDLHSELNLSSLELGDSALYFCASSPSGAEQFFGPGTRLTVL.